Each of the 21 T cell receptor beta chains below was sequenced from the same sample in a study of cytomegalovirus exposure and HLA in healthy donors. The PCR used 60 Vbeta and 13 Jbeta primers. TCRdb's copy holds only in-frame clones and misses some; the assay was immunoSEQ multiplex PCR. In the table there are around 280,000 clones, roughly 89% of which are singletons. The material sequenced was PBMCs. The receptors stem from a young woman in good health and CMV-seronegative.

The rearrangement joins TRBV11-3 to TRBJ2-1; TRBD1 matches at 7 bases. This CDR3 has 16 amino acids. The V gene's germline CDR1 is SGHNT and CDR2 YENEEA. V shed 4 bases, J shed 0 bases, and the junction held 6 bases outside the gene matches. This CDR3 reads CASSSQGLVSYNEQFF. For the CDR3, the DNA is TGTGCCAGCAGCTCACAGGGGCTAGTCTCCTACAATGAGCAGTTCTTC.

The chain joins TRBV7-3 to TRBJ2-1, with unresolved D. The germline V and J ends were trimmed by 5 bases and 4 bases, with 15 bases remaining between them. The CDR3 spans 15 residues. Germline V gives CDR1 SGHTA, CDR2 FQGTGA. In DNA, the CDR3 is TGTGCCAGCAGCCCAAGTCTCGGGTCTTACAATGAGCAGTTCTTC. Its translation is CASSPSLGSYNEQFF.

The rearrangement links TRBV29-1 to TRBJ2-1, with TRBD2 identical over 8 bases. CDR1 is SQVTM, CDR2 ANQGSEA, per germline. The J segment lost 4 bases and the V segment lost 4 bases, leaving 3 bases of the junction unmatched. The CDR3 is 13 residues long. This CDR3 reads CSVGTSGYNEQFF. In DNA form, the CDR3 reads TGCAGCGTTGGTACTAGCGGTTACAATGAGCAGTTCTTC.

The rearrangement links TRBV18 to TRBJ1-2; 10 nucleotides align to TRBD1. CDR3 length equals 15 residues. Trimming removed 1 base from V and 2 bases from J; junction bases left unmatched: 1. Germline V gene data show CDR1 as KGHSH and CDR2 as LQKENI. CDR3 residues: CASSPQGQGNYGYTF. The CDR3 DNA follows: TGTGCCAGCTCACCACAGGGACAGGGGAACTATGGCTACACCTTC.

This chain links TRBV19 with TRBJ2-5; 10 bases align to TRBD2. After removal of 10 bases from V and 1 base from J, the junction contained 9 bases not matched to a gene. Germline CDR1 is LNHDA and CDR2 is SQIVND (reference sequence). The CDR3 runs to 15 residues. CDR3 DNA: TGTGCCACCTCATTCCTAGCGGGGGTCCAAGAGACCCAGTACTTC. It specifies CATSFLAGVQETQYF.

This sequence joins TRBV7-7 and TRBJ2-1, with 10 bases aligning to TRBD1. There are 15 residues in the CDR3. The J segment lost 4 bases and the V segment lost 4 bases, leaving 4 bases of the junction unmatched. CDR1 and CDR2 (germline): SSHAT, FNYEAQ (reference sequence). CDR3 region: CASSSGTGVYNEQFF. The CDR3 DNA reads TGTGCCAGCAGCTCCGGGACAGGGGTATACAATGAGCAGTTCTTC.

The chain couples TRBV9 to TRBJ2-1; 8 bases match TRBD2. The CDR3 extends over 18 amino acids. The germline V gene encodes CDR1 SGDLS and CDR2 YYNGEE. Germline trimming cut 3 bases from V and 3 bases from J; bases unmatched to any gene: 14. This chain's CDR3 is CASSATLLGGVSYNEQFF. CDR3 nucleotide sequence: TGTGCCAGCAGCGCAACTCTACTCGGGGGGGTTAGCTACAATGAGCAGTTCTTC.

The chain combines TRBV7-2 with TRBJ1-5; 8 nucleotides agree with TRBD1. Per germline, CDR1 SGHTA and CDR2 FQGNSA. The ends lost 4 bases at V and 5 bases at J; junction bases unmatched: 7. CDR3 length: 15 residues. The CDR3 sequence is CASSSKTGAYQPQHF. CDR3 bases: TGTGCCAGCAGCTCAAAGACAGGGGCTTATCAGCCCCAGCATTTT.

The rearrangement joins TRBV6-1 to TRBJ2-3; D remains ambiguous. This CDR3 comprises 15 residues. The V gene lost 8 bases and the J gene lost 0 bases, with 15 bases spanning the gap. The germline gives CDR1 MNHNS, CDR2 SASEGT. The CDR3: CASVRHLSSTDTQYF. The CDR3, as DNA: TGTGCCAGCGTGCGACACTTATCTAGCACAGATACGCAGTATTTT.

The chain couples TRBV5-6 to TRBJ2-7; weak D call: TRBD1 (7 bases). The CDR3 spans 17 residues. Germline assignment: CDR1 SGHDT and CDR2 YYEEEE. V was cut by 1 base and J by 3 bases, with 20 bases left in between. In DNA, the CDR3 is TGTGCCAGCAGCTTGCCAACGCAGACAGGGAGGTTCTACGAGCAGTACTTC. It encodes CASSLPTQTGRFYEQYF.

The chain combines TRBV6-5 with TRBJ1-3, with a possible D match to TRBD1 (6 bases). CDR1 MNHEY and CDR2 SVGAGI come from the germline V gene. V was shortened by 0 bases and J by 4 bases, with 10 bases between the two germline ends. CDR3 length: 15 residues. CDR3 DNA: TGTGCCAGCAGTTACTCGGCAGGGACAGGAAACACCATATATTTT. Protein: CASSYSAGTGNTIYF.

The rearrangement uses TRBV11-2 and TRBJ2-5, with D possibly being TRBD2 (6 bases). CDR1 SGHAT and CDR2 FQNNGV come from the germline V gene. V was pared by 5 bases and J by 5 bases, with 12 bases between. There are 13 residues in the CDR3. CDR3 in DNA: TGTGCCAGCAGCGGGGGGATTGAGGAGACCCAGTACTTC. It translates to CASSGGIEETQYF. Full variable domain (outside the CDR3, taken from reference TRBV11-2 and TRBJ2-5): EAGVAQSPRYKIIEKRQSVAFWCNPISGHATLYWYQQILGQGPKLLIQFQNNGVVDDSQLPKDRFSAERLKGVDSTLKIQPAKLEDSAVYLCASSGGIEETQYFGPGTRLLVL.

This clone was recorded once. The genes are TRBV14 and TRBJ2-7, with TRBD1 matching over 7 bases. This CDR3 has 15 residues. Trimming removed 1 base from V and 6 bases from J; junction bases left unmatched: 9. Per the germline V gene, CDR1 is SGHDN and CDR2 is FVKESK. In DNA form, the CDR3 reads TGTGCCAGCAGCCAAGTTTACAGGGGAACACTCGAGCAGTACTTC. Amino acids: CASSQVYRGTLEQYF.

The chain uses TRBV28 and TRBJ2-2; TRBD2 agrees at 7 bases. Germline CDR1 is MDHEN and CDR2 is SYDVKM. There are 15 residues in the CDR3. J lost 5 bases, V lost 6 bases, and 9 bases had no gene match. The CDR3 here is CASRSSGLLTGELFF. The CDR3, as DNA: TGTGCCAGCAGATCCTCGGGACTACTGACCGGGGAGCTGTTTTTT.

The V call is TRBV11-2, the J call TRBJ2-3; the match to TRBD2 covers 7 bases. Germline CDR1 reads SGHAT; CDR2 reads FQNNGV. The V and J ends lost 1 base and 0 bases, in that order; junction bases with no gene match: 7. This CDR3 has 17 residues. The CDR3 loop reads CASSLGVAGRSTDTQYF. The CDR3 DNA reads as TGTGCCAGCAGCTTAGGGGTAGCGGGCCGCAGCACAGATACGCAGTATTTT. Full variable domain (outside the CDR3, taken from reference TRBV11-2 and TRBJ2-3): EAGVAQSPRYKIIEKRQSVAFWCNPISGHATLYWYQQILGQGPKLLIQFQNNGVVDDSQLPKDRFSAERLKGVDSTLKIQPAKLEDSAVYLCASSLGVAGRSTDTQYFGPGTRLTVL.

V usage is TRBV2 and J usage is TRBJ2-1, with no clear D. The CDR3 consists of 13 residues. With 4 bases removed from V and 9 bases from J, the gap between germline ends came to 13 bases. Germline CDR1 reads SNHLY; CDR2 reads FYNNEI. CDR3 sequence (DNA): TGTGCCAGCAGTGGCGGATTCGACGGTGAGCAGTTCTTC. Its protein product is CASSGGFDGEQFF. Full variable domain (remainder filled in from reference TRBV2 and TRBJ2-1): EPEVTQTPSHQVTQMGQEVILRCVPISNHLYFYWYRQILGQKVEFLVSFYNNEISEKSEIFDDQFSVERPDGSNFTLKIRSTKLEDSAMYFCASSGGFDGEQFFGPGTRLTVL.

This clone was observed once. CDR3 sequence reads: CAWGNLDRDAEQFF. For the CDR3, the DNA is TGTGCCTGGGGGAACCTCGACAGGGACGCTGAGCAGTTCTTC. The chain carries TRBV30 and TRBJ2-1, with TRBD1 matching over 7 bases. This CDR3 is built from 14 residues. Losses at the gene ends were 5 bases for V and 9 bases for J; bases not matched to a gene: 13. Germline V gene data show CDR1 as GTSNPN and CDR2 as SVGIG (reference sequence).

J is TRBJ2-7 and V is TRBV19; 7 bases line up with TRBD1. Germline V gene sequence: CDR1 LNHDA, CDR2 SQIVND (reference sequence). Trimming at V came to 5 bases and at J to 4 bases, leaving 5 bases not matched to a gene. The CDR3 runs to 13 residues. The CDR3 region is CASSPTGEYEQYF. CDR3 DNA sequence: TGTGCCAGTAGTCCTACAGGGGAATACGAGCAGTACTTC.

The chain recombines TRBV9 with TRBJ2-7; D gene unclear. Trimming shortened V by 0 bases and J by 5 bases, and 12 bases separated the two germline ends. Germline V CDR1 and CDR2: SGDLS, YYNGEE. This CDR3 has 14 amino acids. CDR3: CASSVDDLEDEQYF. CDR3 sequence (DNA): TGTGCCAGCAGCGTAGATGATCTCGAGGACGAGCAGTACTTC.

The gene calls are TRBV11-3 and TRBJ2-1, with D possibly TRBD2 on 6 matching bases. Germline assignment: CDR1 SGHNT and CDR2 YENEEA. The CDR3 runs 15 residues. The V gene lost 4 bases and the J gene lost 5 bases, with 15 bases spanning the gap. Written as DNA, the CDR3 is TGTGCCAGCAGCTCGCGGTGGGGGGAAAACAATGAGCAGTTCTTC. It codes for CASSSRWGENNEQFF.

The chain is built from TRBV27 and TRBJ2-1; TRBD1 aligns across 9 bases. Looked up from germline, CDR1 is MNHEY and CDR2 is SMNVEV (reference sequence). V trimming: 4 bases; J trimming: 6 bases; junction bases outside the gene matches: 13. This CDR3 spans 17 amino acids. CDR3 protein: CASSSAGGTGRGNEQFF. In nucleotides, the CDR3 is TGTGCCAGCAGTTCTGCGGGCGGGACAGGGAGGGGCAATGAGCAGTTCTTC.